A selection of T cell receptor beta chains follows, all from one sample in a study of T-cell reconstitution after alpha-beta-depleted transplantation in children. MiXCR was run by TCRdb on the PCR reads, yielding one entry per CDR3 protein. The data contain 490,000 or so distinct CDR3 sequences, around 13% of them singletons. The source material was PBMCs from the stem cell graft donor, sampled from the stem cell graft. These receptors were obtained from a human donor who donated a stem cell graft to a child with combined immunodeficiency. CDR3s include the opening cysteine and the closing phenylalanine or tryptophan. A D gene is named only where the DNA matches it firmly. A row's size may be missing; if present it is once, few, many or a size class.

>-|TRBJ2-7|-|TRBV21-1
TGTGCCAGCAGCGGGCCCAGGGCGCCGGAATGGACTATTTTTGGCGAGCAGTACTTC
CASSGPRAPEWTIFGEQYF
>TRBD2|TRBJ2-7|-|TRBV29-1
TGCAGCGTTGCAATTCGGGGGGGCCCGTCCTACGAGCAGTACTTC
CSVAIRGGPSYEQYF
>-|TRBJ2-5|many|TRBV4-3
TGCGCCAGCAGCCAAGACCTAGCAACAGAGACCCAGTACTTC
CASSQDLATETQYF
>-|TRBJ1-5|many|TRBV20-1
TGCAGTGCTGATCTACAGGGTAGGGATCAGCCCCAGCATTTT
CSADLQGRDQPQHF
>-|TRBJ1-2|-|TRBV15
TGTGCCACCAGCAGAGGGGCCAGGGTTAATTACTATGGCTACACCTTC
CATSRGARVNYYGYTF
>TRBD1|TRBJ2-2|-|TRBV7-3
TGTGCCAGCAGCTTAACGACAGGGTGGACCGGGGAGCTGTTTTTT
CASSLTTGWTGELFF
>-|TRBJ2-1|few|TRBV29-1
TGCAGCGTTAGGTGGGACTCCTACAATGAGCAGTTCTTC
CSVRWDSYNEQFF
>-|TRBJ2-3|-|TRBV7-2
TGTGCCAGCAGCTTATATTATAGTGAGGATACGCAGTATTTT
CASSLYYSEDTQYF
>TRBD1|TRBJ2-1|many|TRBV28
TGTGCCAGCAGTCACGGACAGGGTTTAAGTGAGCAGTTCTTC
CASSHGQGLSEQFF
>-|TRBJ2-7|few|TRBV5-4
TGTGCCAGCAGCCCCGGCGCGCGTCTTGAGCAGTACTTC
CASSPGARLEQYF